A single TCR beta chain is shown here with its context. The V gene's germline CDR1 is SGHKS and CDR2 YYEKEE (reference sequence). The CDR3 spans 15 residues. The V end was cut by 4 bases, the J end by 0 bases, with 14 bases between. This record belongs to a study of shared T cell receptors in the human thymus. Clones were read by immunoSEQ multiplex PCR, and TCRdb kept only the in-frame ones, dropping some. This table has some 720,000 clones, roughly 88% appearing once. This sample was shared with a second study, whose subject was human thymus T cells. That work states: Donation was from healthy Finnish infants who were having corrective surgery that addressed congenital heart defects. Thymus pieces cut out during corrective heart surgery were the tissue that was used. Thymic and blood repertoires appeared to carry a bias in their V and J gene usage.

Sequenced sample: thymocytes. This chain uses TRBV5-5 with TRBJ2-7; D unresolved. The TCR comes from a boy younger than two with a congenital heart defect. The CDR3 reads CASSLRVLSSYEQYF. In DNA, the CDR3 is TGTGCCAGCAGCCTACGGGTCTTGAGCTCCTACGAGCAGTACTTC.